This is a list of T cell receptor beta chains from one sample in a study of a mutant IDH1 vaccine in newly diagnosed glioma. This table comes from immunoSEQ multiplex PCR, and its TCRdb copy is limited to in-frame clones, with some not included. The sample carries about 36,000 clones, more than 90% recorded once. The sample was PBMCs, taken from a glioma patient treated with radiotherapy, temozolomide or both. The receptors were gathered from a man aged 18 to 30 with glioma. CDR3s include the opening cysteine and the closing phenylalanine or tryptophan. A D gene is named only where the DNA matches it firmly. Clone size is shown for a subset of rows, as once, few, many or a class of expanded clone.

CDR3 DNA,CDR3 protein,clone size,V gene,D gene,J gene
TGTGCCAGCAGCTCCGGACAGGGCTTTGGGGAGACCCAGTACTTC,CASSSGQGFGETQYF,NA,TRBV9,TRBD1,TRBJ2-5
TGTGCCAGTAGTATGGCGCACTTGAACACTGAAGCTTTCTTT,CASSMAHLNTEAFF,once,TRBV19,NA,TRBJ1-1
TGTGCCAGCTCACCCCAGAAGGACAGGACTGAAGCTTTCTTT,CASSPQKDRTEAFF,NA,TRBV18,TRBD1,TRBJ1-1
TGTGCCAGCAGCTTGGCAAACACTGAGCAGTTCTTC,CASSLANTEQFF,NA,TRBV5-6,NA,TRBJ2-1
TGTGCCAGTAGTTTACAGGGGGGATGGAATTCACCCCTCCACTTT,CASSLQGGWNSPLHF,NA,TRBV19,TRBD1,TRBJ1-6
TGTGCCTGGAGTGTACTAGGACTAGCGGGAGTCTACGAGCAGTACTTC,CAWSVLGLAGVYEQYF,NA,TRBV30,TRBD2,TRBJ2-7
TGTGCCAGCAGCTTGGTGCCAGGGGTTTATGAGCAGTTCTTC,CASSLVPGVYEQFF,NA,TRBV5-4,NA,TRBJ2-1
TGTGCCAGCAGCCTAGCGGGATCTCCTAGCTACGAGCAGTACTTC,CASSLAGSPSYEQYF,NA,TRBV7-9,TRBD2,TRBJ2-7
TGTGCCAGCAGCCCTAACACCGGGGAGCTGTTTTTT,CASSPNTGELFF,few,TRBV4-2,NA,TRBJ2-2
TGTGCCAGCAGTAGGGGGGCCGGGGAGCTGTTTTTT,CASSRGAGELFF,NA,TRBV11-3,NA,TRBJ2-2
TGTGCCACCTGGAAACCGGGACAAGGAAATCAGCCCCAGCATTTT,CATWKPGQGNQPQHF,NA,TRBV6-6,NA,TRBJ1-5
TGTGCCAGCAGCTTATTCCAGGGTGGCGATGAGCAGTTCTTC,CASSLFQGGDEQFF,NA,TRBV7-2,NA,TRBJ2-1
TGTGCCAGCAGCCAAGATGGAAGGGGTGGGGACACTGAAGCTTTCTTT,CASSQDGRGGDTEAFF,once,TRBV4-2,NA,TRBJ1-1
TGTGCCAGCAGCGTAGGACAGGGTGGGGCCTACGAGCAGTACTTC,CASSVGQGGAYEQYF,once,TRBV9,TRBD1,TRBJ2-7
TGCAGCGCCCAGACCGCGAATGGGGCAGGGGAGCTGTTTTTT,CSAQTANGAGELFF,NA,TRBV29-1,NA,TRBJ2-2
TGTGCCAGCAGCCCCCAGGGGGGACCGAACTATGGCTACACCTTC,CASSPQGGPNYGYTF,NA,TRBV7-9,TRBD1,TRBJ1-2
TGCGCCAGCAGCTTGGCCGAGACTAGCGGGGCCTACGAGCAGTACTTC,CASSLAETSGAYEQYF,NA,TRBV5-1,TRBD2,TRBJ2-7
TGTGCCTGGAGTGCGGCAGGGAGGACTGAAGCTTTCTTT,CAWSAAGRTEAFF,NA,TRBV30,NA,TRBJ1-1
TGTGCCAGCAGCCACAGGACCGGGACTAGCGGGAGAAAGACCCAGTACTTC,CASSHRTGTSGRKTQYF,NA,TRBV21-1,NA,TRBJ2-5
TGCAGTGCTAGAAGCGGAGGCTACACCTTC,CSARSGGYTF,NA,TRBV20-1,NA,TRBJ1-2
TGTGCCAGCAGCCTTCCCGGGGGACTGAGCAATCAGCCCCAGCATTTT,CASSLPGGLSNQPQHF,NA,TRBV28,NA,TRBJ1-5
TGTGCCAGCAGTGATTGGGCCGGGACAGGAGACTATGGCTACACCTTC,CASSDWAGTGDYGYTF,NA,TRBV25-1,TRBD1,TRBJ1-2
TGTGCCACCAGAGCGGGAGGATGGACAGATACGCAGTATTTT,CATRAGGWTDTQYF,NA,TRBV19,TRBD2,TRBJ2-3
TGTGCCAGCAGAGGAAGACCGACGAACACCGGGGAGCTGTTTTTT,CASRGRPTNTGELFF,NA,TRBV6-6,NA,TRBJ2-2
TGTGCCAGCAGCTTCCGTGAATCACCAGGCACAGATACGCAGTATTTT,CASSFRESPGTDTQYF,NA,TRBV7-9,NA,TRBJ2-3
TGTGCCAGCAGTGTAACTGGGGCCAACGTCCTGACTTTC,CASSVTGANVLTF,NA,TRBV2,NA,TRBJ2-6
TGTGCCAGCAGCGTTAGACAATCGAACACTGAAGCTTTCTTT,CASSVRQSNTEAFF,NA,TRBV9,NA,TRBJ1-1
TGCGCCAGCAGCCAAGTGGCAGCTTGGGAGCAGTACTTC,CASSQVAAWEQYF,NA,TRBV4-1,NA,TRBJ2-7
TGCAGTACGGACAGGAGGCACGAGCAGTACTTC,CSTDRRHEQYF,NA,TRBV20-1,TRBD1,TRBJ2-7
TGTGCCAGCAGCTCTTCCGGGACAGGGGGTCAAAGCGAGCAGTACTTC,CASSSSGTGGQSEQYF,NA,TRBV7-9,TRBD1,TRBJ2-7
TGTGCCACCAGCATGGGCGAGTCTTACTATGGCTACACCTTC,CATSMGESYYGYTF,NA,TRBV15,NA,TRBJ1-2
TGTGCCAGTAGGACCTGGACAGGGACCCCCGGCCAGCCCCAGCATTTT,CASRTWTGTPGQPQHF,few,TRBV19,TRBD1,TRBJ1-5
TGTGCCAGCAGCTTAGCGGCAAACAGCAACTATGGCTACACCTTC,CASSLAANSNYGYTF,NA,TRBV7-8,NA,TRBJ1-2
TGCGCCAGCAGCCAAGGGATAGCGGGAGGCCCAAACACCGGGGAGCTGTTTTTT,CASSQGIAGGPNTGELFF,NA,TRBV4-3,TRBD2,TRBJ2-2
TGTGCCAGCAGCTTGCAAGGGGACGGAGAGACCCAGTACTTC,CASSLQGDGETQYF,NA,TRBV5-4,NA,TRBJ2-5
TGTGCCAGTAACCTATGGGGACAGGGTCTCACCTTC,CASNLWGQGLTF,NA,TRBV19,TRBD1,TRBJ1-2
TGCAGCGCTGGGGCGGGACAGGGGGCTTTTGGAAATCTGGCTTTCTTT,CSAGAGQGAFGNLAFF,NA,TRBV29-1,TRBD1,TRBJ1-1
TGTGCCAGCACCACGGGGTCACCCCTCCACTTT,CASTTGSPLHF,NA,TRBV6-6,NA,TRBJ1-6
TGTGCCAGCAGTTTATCTGCCAGGCTGGGGACTGAAGCTTTCTTT,CASSLSARLGTEAFF,NA,TRBV27,NA,TRBJ1-1
TGTGCCAGCAGTTACACCCCCGGGACAGGGTCTAGCTACACCTTC,CASSYTPGTGSSYTF,NA,TRBV6-6,TRBD1,TRBJ1-2
TGTGCCAGCTCACCACCGCGAGGAGTACAGGGTGAAGCTTTCTTT,CASSPPRGVQGEAFF,NA,TRBV18,NA,TRBJ1-1
TGCGCCAGCAGCCCAGGGGACACACGCACCGGGGAGCTGTTTTTT,CASSPGDTRTGELFF,NA,TRBV4-3,NA,TRBJ2-2
TGCGCCAGCAACTATAGACAGGGTTGGTCTGAAGCTTTCTTT,CASNYRQGWSEAFF,NA,TRBV10-2,TRBD1,TRBJ1-1
TGTGCCAGCAGTTACTCGGCGGGACGGGCCAATGAGCAGTTCTTC,CASSYSAGRANEQFF,NA,TRBV6-5,NA,TRBJ2-1
TGTGCCTGGAGTAACAGGGGCTACGAGCAGTACTTC,CAWSNRGYEQYF,once,TRBV30,TRBD1,TRBJ2-7
TGTGCCAGCAGCCCCCAGATTGGAGGCGGTGAAAAACTGTTTTTT,CASSPQIGGGEKLFF,NA,TRBV4-2,NA,TRBJ1-4
TGTGCCAGCAGTTTCCATAAGCGGGCTAGCGGCTCCTACGAGCAGTACTTC,CASSFHKRASGSYEQYF,NA,TRBV27,TRBD2,TRBJ2-7
TGTGCCAGCAGTAGGGACTCCCTTGGAAACACCATATATTTT,CASSRDSLGNTIYF,NA,TRBV28,NA,TRBJ1-3
TGCGCCAGCAGCTTGGGGTATAACTATGGCTACACCTTC,CASSLGYNYGYTF,NA,TRBV5-1,NA,TRBJ1-2
TGTGCCAGCAGCTTCGGGATTTCGGGCATTCAGTACTTC,CASSFGISGIQYF,NA,TRBV5-5,NA,TRBJ2-4
TGTGCCAGCAGTCAGGGGGCGAATCAGCCCCAGCATTTT,CASSQGANQPQHF,few,TRBV6-4,TRBD1,TRBJ1-5
TGTGCCAGCACCACAGGGGTGGCCTATGGCTACACCTTC,CASTTGVAYGYTF,NA,TRBV28,TRBD1,TRBJ1-2
TGTGCCAGCAGCGTAACAGGGGGCGGAGATACGCAGTATTTT,CASSVTGGGDTQYF,NA,TRBV9,TRBD1,TRBJ2-3
TGTGCCAGCAGTACCCTGGGGGGGGATCAGCCCCAGCATTTT,CASSTLGGDQPQHF,NA,TRBV28,NA,TRBJ1-5
TGTGCCAGCACCCCGGGACGGGAGGAGGAGACCCAGTACTTC,CASTPGREEETQYF,NA,TRBV11-2,TRBD2,TRBJ2-5
TGTGCCAGCAGTTCCCGGCTAGGTAGCGCTGAAGCTTTCTTT,CASSSRLGSAEAFF,NA,TRBV27,NA,TRBJ1-1
TGTGCCAGCAGCTCCCCCGGGGACAGACCTTCCTACGAGCAGTACTTC,CASSSPGDRPSYEQYF,NA,TRBV7-2,TRBD1,TRBJ2-7
TGTGCCACCAGCAGGGAGGACTTCTCTGGGGGCTACACCTTC,CATSREDFSGGYTF,NA,TRBV15,NA,TRBJ1-2
TGTGCCAGCTCACCACCAGCCGGCCCCTACGAGCAGTACTTC,CASSPPAGPYEQYF,NA,TRBV18,NA,TRBJ2-7